The 30 T cell receptor beta chains reported below all come from one sample, sequenced in a study of blood T cell repertoires in COVID-19. Sequencing used immunoSEQ multiplex PCR; TCRdb keeps in-frame clones, though not all of them. The sample lists 140,000 or so clones; 88% were seen once. Sequenced input: peripheral blood. These receptors were collected from a man in his 60s with active or convalescent COVID-19.

CDR3 sequence: CASSPGGGDGYTF. The CDR3 DNA follows: TGTGCCAGCAGCCCCGGGGGTGGGGATGGCTACACCTTC. This chain connects TRBV3-1 (or the pseudogene TRBV3-2) to TRBJ1-2, with D possibly matching TRBD1 (5 bases). Germline lookup yields CDR1 LGHDT and CDR2 YNNKEL (reference sequence). The CDR3 contains 13 residues. Trimming removed 4 bases at V and 6 bases at J, with 12 bases between.

This clone was seen many times. The chain recombines TRBV28 with TRBJ2-1; D is unresolved. The CDR3 spans 13 residues. Germline V gene data show CDR1 as MDHEN and CDR2 as SYDVKM. V was shortened by 3 bases and J by 5 bases, with 8 bases between the two germline ends. This CDR3 reads CASSFDRDNEQFF. The CDR3 nucleotides read TGTGCCAGCAGTTTTGACCGGGACAATGAGCAGTTCTTC.

The chain recombines TRBV28 with TRBJ1-1; TRBD1 matches at 7 bases. The CDR3 loop spans 15 amino acids. V dropped 5 bases and J dropped 4; count of bases not matched to a gene: 10. Looked up from germline, CDR1 is MDHEN and CDR2 is SYDVKM. The DNA for the CDR3 is TGTGCCAGCAGTCCTCACTCAGGGGGAGGCACTGAAGCTTTCTTT. This sequence encodes CASSPHSGGGTEAFF.

This CDR3 is CASSLDNRDRARRTDTQYF. The CDR3 DNA follows: TGCGCCAGCAGCTTGGATAACCGGGACAGGGCGCGGAGGACAGATACGCAGTATTTT. The chain is built from TRBV5-1 and TRBJ2-3; the match to TRBD1 covers 9 bases. J gave up 3 bases and V 0 bases, and 14 bases lay outside the gene matches. Per the germline V gene, CDR1 is SGHRS and CDR2 is YFSETQ. CDR3 length: 19 amino acids.

The chain combines TRBV18 with TRBJ1-5; D is possibly TRBD1 (5 bases). Trimming pared 5 bases from V and 1 base from J, leaving 9 bases between. Germline V CDR1 and CDR2: KGHSH, LQKENI. CDR3 length: 14 amino acids. Written as DNA, the CDR3 is TGTGCCAGCTCAAGACCAGGGAGCAATCAGCCCCAGCATTTT. Protein product: CASSRPGSNQPQHF.

The count of this clone is one. V usage is TRBV12-3 or TRBV12-4 and J usage is TRBJ1-2; 8 bases agree with TRBD1. The length of the CDR3 is 12 residues. Unmatched junction bases numbered 3, after V lost 6 bases and J lost 6 bases. The CDR3 here is CASRRTGNGYTF. CDR3 nucleotides: TGTGCCAGCAGGAGGACAGGGAATGGCTACACCTTC.

V is TRBV27 and J is TRBJ2-7; TRBD1 aligns across 11 bases. This CDR3 has 17 amino acids. Germline CDR1 is MNHEY and CDR2 is SMNVEV (reference sequence). The V segment lost 3 bases and the J segment 8 bases; nucleotides outside the gene matches: 15. The CDR3 nucleotides read TGTGCCAGCAGTTTTTCTGCGATCCCGGGACAGGGGGAGAAGCAGTACTTC. This sequence encodes CASSFSAIPGQGEKQYF.

CDR3 DNA sequence: TGCGCCAGCAGCCGGTGGGAGGGCTCTGGGGCCAACGTCCTGACTTTC. This sequence encodes CASSRWEGSGANVLTF. The chain recombines TRBV5-1 with TRBJ2-6; 7 bases fit TRBD2. CDR1 and CDR2 (germline): SGHRS, YFSETQ. There are 16 residues in the CDR3. The trim removed 4 bases at V and 0 bases at J, leaving 4 bases unmatched.

The chain joins TRBV9 to TRBJ2-5, with 8 nucleotides matching TRBD2. J gave up 2 bases and V 4 bases, and 7 bases lay outside the gene matches. Germline V gene data show CDR1 as SGDLS and CDR2 as YYNGEE. The length of the CDR3 is 15 residues. CDR3 residues: CASSKSGSGQETQYF. DNA of the CDR3: TGTGCCAGCAGCAAGAGCGGGAGCGGTCAAGAGACCCAGTACTTC.

The rearrangement uses TRBV5-1 and TRBJ1-4, with D maybe TRBD1 (6 bases). Germline V gene sequence: CDR1 SGHRS, CDR2 YFSETQ. The V end lost 0 bases, the J end lost 6 bases, and 12 bases lay between the germline ends. The CDR3 is 15 residues long. The CDR3 nucleotides are TGCGCCAGCAGCTTGGGGGACATTGCGTATGAAAAACTGTTTTTT. Its translation is CASSLGDIAYEKLFF.

This rearrangement joins TRBV25-1 to TRBJ1-1; D remains ambiguous. The V and J ends lost 2 bases and 4 bases respectively, with 8 bases between them. Germline V gives CDR1 MGHDK, CDR2 SYGVNS. The CDR3 runs to 13 residues. CDR3 bases: TGTGCCAGCAGTGAACGGTATAGCACTGAAGCTTTCTTT. Amino acid sequence: CASSERYSTEAFF.

This clone was counted only a few times. The rearrangement uses TRBV15 and TRBJ2-5, with 8 bases identical to TRBD1. The CDR3 is 15 residues long. CDR1 is LNHNV and CDR2 is YYDKDF in the germline V gene (reference sequence). Trimming took 0 bases from V and 6 from J; bases not matched to a gene: 6. The CDR3 coding sequence is TGTGCCACCAGCAGAGATCCAGGGGGCGCAAAGACCCAGTACTTC. This translates into CATSRDPGGAKTQYF.

The chain combines TRBV18 with TRBJ1-2; D gene ambiguous. The CDR3 is 14 amino acids. Germline values: CDR1 KGHSH, CDR2 LQKENI. V shed 3 bases and J shed 0 bases, with 8 bases lying between them. CDR3 protein: CASSPPQTNYGYTF. In DNA form, the CDR3 reads TGTGCCAGCTCACCTCCACAGACTAACTATGGCTACACCTTC.

This chain uses TRBV20-1 with TRBJ2-1, with 15 bases identical to TRBD2. Losses at the gene ends were 3 bases for V and 7 bases for J; bases not matched to a gene: 4. The CDR3 totals 15 residues. The germline V gene has CDR1 DFQATT and CDR2 SNEGSKA (reference sequence). The CDR3 DNA sequence: TGCAGTGCTAGTTCCGGGACTAGCGGGAGGAATGAGCAGTTCTTC. Its protein is CSASSGTSGRNEQFF.

The V and J genes are TRBV12-2 and TRBJ2-7; the D call TRBD2 from the table was never checked on the DNA. TRBV12-2 is annotated as a pseudogene. This CDR3 contains 13 residues. CDR3 amino acids: CASPPRSDYEQYF. The CDR3 nucleotides are TGTGCAAGCCCCCCTCGGTCCGACTACGAGCAGTACTTC.

The chain uses TRBV5-1 and TRBJ1-2; D is possibly TRBD1 (6 bases). Germline CDR1 reads SGHRS; CDR2 reads YFSETQ. This CDR3 comprises 13 residues. V gave up 4 bases and J gave up 8 bases, with 15 bases separating them. The CDR3 sequence is CASSTGGRGGYTF. The CDR3 nucleotides read TGCGCCAGCAGCACCGGGGGGCGAGGAGGCTACACCTTC.

This chain uses TRBV7-6 with TRBJ2-1, with 10 bases identical to TRBD2. V shed 3 bases and J 9 bases; nucleotides not matched to a gene: 8. Germline values: CDR1 SGHVS, CDR2 FNYEAQ. This CDR3 spans 15 amino acids. CDR3 in DNA: TGTGCCAGCAGCTTGGGGGCTAGCGGGAGTGGTGAGCAGTTCTTC. It is translated as CASSLGASGSGEQFF.

This chain connects TRBV7-9 to TRBJ1-1; D gene unclear. The germline gives CDR1 SEHNR, CDR2 FQNEAQ (reference sequence). The V and J ends lost 1 base and 4 bases respectively, with 13 bases between them. The CDR3 consists of 15 residues. The DNA of the CDR3 is TGTGCCAGCAGCTTAGGGGTGGCGGGTACCACTGAAGCTTTCTTT. It specifies CASSLGVAGTTEAFF.

This clone was found once. This sequence joins TRBV5-6 and TRBJ1-2; D uncertain. The CDR3 covers 12 residues. Trimming cost V 4 bases and J 3 bases, with 7 bases left between them. Per germline, CDR1 SGHDT and CDR2 YYEEEE. The CDR3 is CASSLRDYGYTF. For the CDR3, the DNA is TGTGCCAGCAGCCTACGGGACTATGGCTACACCTTC.

V gene TRBV7-8 combines with J gene TRBJ2-1; the match to TRBD1 covers 8 bases. Germline loops: CDR1 SGHVS, CDR2 FQNEAQ. The V and J ends lost 5 bases and 9 bases, in that order; junction bases with no gene match: 9. The CDR3 loop spans 14 amino acids. CDR3 DNA sequence: TGTGCCAGCAGCCCTCGGACAGGGCTAGGTGAGCAGTTCTTC. Translation: CASSPRTGLGEQFF.

The chain recombines TRBV9 with TRBJ2-3, with D possibly matching TRBD1 (6 bases). The CDR3 runs to 16 residues. V lost 4 bases and J 2 bases, leaving 17 bases between the germline ends. The germline CDR1 and CDR2 sequences are SGDLS and YYNGEE. The CDR3 spells CASSTQRRDNTDTQYF. For the CDR3, the DNA is TGTGCCAGCAGCACACAGCGAAGGGACAACACAGATACGCAGTATTTT. Full variable domain (outside the CDR3, taken from reference TRBV9 and TRBJ2-3): DSGVTQTPKHLITATGQRVTLRCSPRSGDLSVYWYQQSLDQGLQFLIQYYNGEERAKGNILERFSAQQFPDLHSELNLSSLELGDSALYFCASSTQRRDNTDTQYFGPGTRLTVL.

J is TRBJ2-2 and V is TRBV24-1, with 8 bases lining up with TRBD1. This CDR3 region has 17 residues. Unmatched junction bases numbered 12, after V lost 4 bases and J lost 6 bases. The germline V gene has CDR1 KGHDR and CDR2 SFDVKD. CDR3 region: CATSERQGAISAGELFF. In DNA form, the CDR3 reads TGTGCCACCAGTGAGCGGCAGGGGGCGATTTCGGCCGGGGAGCTGTTTTTT.

CDR3 region: CAWSQGDSSYEQYF. The CDR3 DNA is TGTGCCTGGAGCCAGGGTGATAGCTCCTACGAGCAGTACTTC. The chain couples TRBV30 to TRBJ2-7; D is possibly TRBD1 (5 bases). The germline CDR1 and CDR2 sequences are GTSNPN and SVGIG (reference sequence). The CDR3 loop spans 14 amino acids. V was pared by 3 bases and J by 0 bases, with 12 bases between.

The rearrangement joins TRBV27 to TRBJ2-7; a weak D match, TRBD2 (6 bases). The germline V and J ends were trimmed by 2 bases and 6 bases, with 20 bases remaining between them. This CDR3 is built from 16 residues. CDR1 and CDR2 (germline): MNHEY, SMNVEV (reference sequence). The CDR3 nucleotides are TGTGCCAGCAGTTTAGCGGGAACACTCTACCTTTCCGAGCAGTACTTC. Translated, it gives CASSLAGTLYLSEQYF.

This clone was seen more than once but under ten times. The CDR3 region is CSVRHSSGETQYF. The CDR3 region has the DNA TGCAGCGTCCGACATTCATCGGGGGAGACCCAGTACTTC. This sequence joins TRBV29-1 and TRBJ2-5; TRBD2 might be the D (5 bases). Germline V CDR1 and CDR2: SQVTM, ANQGSEA. Deletions cut 6 bases from V and 5 bases from J, with 16 bases between. The CDR3 is 13 residues long.

This clone was observed a few times. V usage is TRBV5-1 and J usage is TRBJ1-1, with D possibly being TRBD1 (5 bases). In germline, CDR1 is SGHRS, CDR2 YFSETQ. The CDR3 spans 16 residues. Trimming took off 4 bases at V and 3 bases at J, with 19 bases between the two ends. The CDR3 DNA sequence: TGCGCCAGCAGCCCACAGGCGGGGCAGACCCACACTGAAGCTTTCTTT. Protein: CASSPQAGQTHTEAFF. Supplemented by reference TRBV5-1 and TRBJ1-1, the full variable domain reads KAGVTQTPRYLIKTRGQQVTLSCSPISGHRSVSWYQQTPGQGLQFLFEYFSETQRNKGNFPGRFSGRQFSNSRSEMNVSTLELGDSALYLCASSPQAGQTHTEAFFGQGTRLTVV.

This clone was found a few times. This chain joins TRBV14 and TRBJ2-7, with 8 bases fitting TRBD1. Unmatched junction bases numbered 10, after V lost 1 base and J lost 2 bases. Germline-derived CDR1 and CDR2 are SGHDN and FVKESK. The length of the CDR3 is 17 residues. The CDR3: CASSQARTGKRAYEQYF. CDR3 nucleotides: TGTGCCAGCAGCCAAGCCAGGACAGGGAAGAGAGCCTACGAGCAGTACTTC. Using reference TRBV14 and TRBJ2-7 for the parts outside the CDR3, the full variable domain is EAGVTQFPSHSVIEKGQTVTLRCDPISGHDNLYWYRRVMGKEIKFLLHFVKESKQDESGMPNNRFLAERTGGTYSTLKVQPAELEDSGVYFCASSQARTGKRAYEQYFGPGTRLTVT.

The chain is built from TRBV28 and TRBJ2-7, with D possibly being TRBD1 (7 bases). The CDR3 totals 14 residues. Germline CDR1 is MDHEN and CDR2 is SYDVKM. The V and J ends lost 2 bases and 7 bases respectively, with 15 bases between them. The CDR3 loop is CASSLTGDSGEQYF. The CDR3 bases are TGTGCCAGCAGTTTAACAGGGGACTCCGGGGAGCAGTACTTC.

The chain has TRBV9 and TRBJ2-3; 8 bases fit TRBD2. Unmatched junction bases numbered 1, after V lost 0 bases and J lost 1 base. The CDR3 covers 15 residues. Per germline, CDR1 SGDLS and CDR2 YYNGEE. The CDR3 reads CASSVEGLGTDTQYF. CDR3 DNA sequence: TGTGCCAGCAGCGTAGAGGGACTAGGCACAGATACGCAGTATTTT.

A remark on this clone: Germline and junction disagree at one end, which may indicate a read error. The gene calls are TRBV6-1 and TRBJ2-7, with TRBD1 as a possible D gene (5 bases). The CDR3 contains 15 residues. Germline V gene data show CDR1 as MNHNS and CDR2 as SASEGT. CDR3 region: CASSEGDSKRYGQYF. CDR3 DNA: TGTGCCAGCAGTGAAGGCGACAGCAAGAGGTACGGGCAGTACTTC.